This T cell receptor (beta chain) was captured by sequencing in a study of blood T cell repertoires in COVID-19. About the research overall: Sites across the United States, Italy and Spain contributed samples from acute and convalescent COVID-19. T cells, B-cell-depleted T cells, or PBMCs provided the cDNA or gDNA that served as material.

The CDR3 has 12 amino acids. The junction had 6 bases not matched to a gene; V was cut back by 3 bases and J by 10 bases. CDR1 is SQVTM and CDR2 is ANQGSEA in the germline V gene. The authors' processing: Estimated nucleated cell counts came from reference gene primer amplification. Sequenced by immunoSEQ multiplex PCR; TCRdb stores in-frame clones only, minus some. That table is the source of V, J and clone size, and D and trimming were worked out from the DNA. The sample has under 250,000 clones, around four fifths seen once. The chain has TRBV29-1 and TRBJ1-1; 9 bases align to TRBD1. This TCR derives from a man aged 35 to 55 with active or convalescent COVID-19. What was sequenced was peripheral blood. CDR3: CSVDSTDRGAFF. In DNA, the CDR3 is TGCAGCGTTGACAGCACGGACAGGGGAGCTTTCTTT.